The next 3 T cell receptor beta chains were all read from a single sample in a study of yellow fever vaccine responses in identical twins. In TCRdb, the RT-PCR reads were re-called with MiXCR into one record per CDR3 protein. The sample has about 1,700 distinct CDR3 sequences, approximately 89% seen once. Sequenced here: T cells from blood (PBMCs), unsorted or a sorted subset (not recorded which), sampled before or after yellow fever vaccination (not recorded which). These receptors were collected from a woman under 30 who received the yellow fever vaccine.

The gene calls are TRBV10-1 and TRBJ1-2; a weak D match, TRBD1 (6 bases). The ends were cut back, 7 bases at V and 4 bases at J, with 19 bases in the middle. This CDR3 is 15 amino acids long. The V gene's germline CDR1 is WNHNN and CDR2 SYGVQD (reference sequence). In DNA, the CDR3 is TGCGCCAGCATCCAGAGGGGCAGGGGATCCTATGGCTACACCTTC. Residues: CASIQRGRGSYGYTF.

On this clonotype itself: Compared with germline, one end of the junction differs, possibly owing to a read error. The J gene is TRBJ2-4, the V gene TRBV29-1, with a tentative D call TRBD2 (7 bases). This CDR3 comprises 15 residues. Per the germline V gene, CDR1 is SQVTM and CDR2 is ANQGSEA. CDR3 residues: CSVEGGGLAKNTQYF. The CDR3 DNA sequence: TGCAGCGTTGAAGGGGGGGGGCTAGCCAAAAACACTCAGTACTTC.

The sample holds one count of this clonotype. This chain connects TRBV10-1 to TRBJ1-1, with 11 bases that match TRBD1. V gave up 5 bases and J gave up 6 bases; unmatched junction bases: 8. Looked up from germline, CDR1 is WNHNN and CDR2 is SYGVQD (reference sequence). The CDR3 consists of 15 residues. CDR3 protein: CASSRDRGVAAEAFF. Here the CDR3 DNA reads TGCGCCAGCAGTAGGGACAGGGGGGTCGCGGCTGAAGCTTTCTTT.